This record looks at one T cell receptor beta chain sequence and its context. Its specificity is not known. Criteria for exclusion of patients were uncontrolled infection, other autoimmune disease, pregnancy or lactation. The data were taken from a study of T cells in Graves' hyperthyroidism and ophthalmopathy. Study-wide background: Upon initial diagnosis and before any treatment, peripheral blood was collected. The study, taken as a whole, reports: Most thyroid clonotypes with frequency above 0.001 were detected in blood.

Researchers took RNA transcripts and amplified the TCR beta CDR3 regions from them. TCR CDR3 regions were first amplified by RT-PCR with HTBI primers. Using its own MiXCR run on the multiplex PCR reads, TCRdb lists one record per CDR3 protein. The data show hundreds of thousands of distinct CDR3 sequences, about 14% seen once. CDR3 length: 14 amino acids. Deletions cut 5 bases from V and 2 bases from J, with 13 bases between. Germline assignment: CDR1 MNHNS and CDR2 SASEGT. This TCR came from a woman younger than 35 with Graves' hyperthyroidism. V gene TRBV6-1 combines with J gene TRBJ2-7; the D is unclear. The sequencing input was blood. The CDR3 region has the DNA TGTGCCAGCAGTTCCCCCCGCGTACCCTACGAGCAGTACTTC. Residues: CASSSPRVPYEQYF.